The next 19 T cell receptor beta chains were all read from a single sample in a study of T cells after posttransplantation cyclophosphamide. The repertoire was sequenced with immunoSEQ multiplex PCR; TCRdb's copy has only in-frame clones and lacks some. The sample contains roughly 14,000 clones, approximately 80% of which appear only once. Specimen: memory CD4+ T cells sorted from PBMCs. Receptor source: a man between 50 and 59 years old in good health, CMV-negative, and a related stem cell transplant donor.

A word on this clone: Additional DNA sequences in this sample encode the identical CDR3. V and J are TRBV5-1 and TRBJ1-1, with 8 bases that match TRBD1. Germline V CDR1 and CDR2: SGHRS, YFSETQ. This CDR3 is built from 14 residues. The V and J ends lost 4 bases and 4 bases, in that order; junction bases with no gene match: 6. The DNA for the CDR3 is TGCGCCAGCAGCCTGGACAGGGTGGGCACTGAAGCTTTCTTT. Translated: CASSLDRVGTEAFF.

The V gene is TRBV19, the J gene TRBJ1-1; a weak D match, TRBD1 (5 bases). Trimming took 3 bases from V and 3 from J, leaving 8 bases between them. Germline V CDR1 and CDR2: LNHDA, SQIVND (reference sequence). The CDR3 is made up of 13 amino acids. CDR3: CASSIRRDTEAFF. In DNA form, the CDR3 reads TGTGCCAGTAGTATCCGCAGGGACACTGAAGCTTTCTTT.

This clone was recorded only once. The chain joins TRBV29-1 to TRBJ1-1; 7 bases line up with TRBD1. After removal of 5 bases from V and 1 base from J, the junction contained 4 bases not matched to a gene. The CDR3 has 13 residues. In germline, CDR1 is SQVTM, CDR2 ANQGSEA. The DNA for the CDR3 is TGCAGCGTTTGGGACAGTTCGAACACTGAAGCTTTCTTT. It is translated as CSVWDSSNTEAFF.

This sequence joins TRBV11-2 and TRBJ2-1; TRBD2 aligns across 9 bases. V dropped 7 bases and J dropped 3; count of bases not matched to a gene: 7. This CDR3 has 15 residues. CDR1 is SGHAT, CDR2 FQNNGV, per germline. The chain's CDR3 is CASTETSGNYNEQFF. The DNA for the CDR3 is TGTGCCAGCACTGAGACTAGCGGAAACTACAATGAGCAGTTCTTC.

The chain combines TRBV2 with TRBJ1-2; perhaps TRBD1 as D (5 bases). The germline V and J ends were trimmed by 5 bases and 3 bases, with 7 bases remaining between them. Germline CDR1 and CDR2: SNHLY and FYNNEI. The CDR3 loop spans 12 amino acids. CDR3 protein: CASSQGDYGYTF. CDR3 sequence (DNA): TGTGCCAGCAGTCAGGGTGACTATGGCTACACCTTC.

The chain employs TRBV10-3 and TRBJ2-1; a possible D gene is TRBD2 (5 bases). Deletions cut 4 bases from V and 9 bases from J, with 16 bases between. From germline, CDR1 is ENHRY and CDR2 SYGVKD. The CDR3 runs to 14 residues. CDR3 loop: CAISAPASSAEQFF. The CDR3 nucleotides read TGTGCCATCAGTGCCCCCGCTAGCTCCGCTGAGCAGTTCTTC.

This clone has just a few counts. The rearrangement uses TRBV11-2 and TRBJ2-5; TRBD2 agrees at 12 bases. The germline gives CDR1 SGHAT, CDR2 FQNNGV. V shed 1 base and J 5 bases; nucleotides not matched to a gene: 2. CDR3 length equals 15 residues. CDR3 DNA: TGTGCCAGCAGCTTAGCTAGCGGGAGGGTGGAGACCCAGTACTTC. Translated: CASSLASGRVETQYF.

This chain connects TRBV14 to TRBJ2-1, with TRBD2 as a possible D gene (5 bases). Germline lookup yields CDR1 SGHDN and CDR2 FVKESK. There are 16 residues in the CDR3. The ends were cut back, 4 bases at V and 4 bases at J, with 17 bases in the middle. The CDR3 sequence is CASSPPIGGRYNEQFF. The CDR3 DNA sequence: TGTGCCAGCAGCCCCCCGATTGGCGGGCGGTACAATGAGCAGTTCTTC. Filled out from reference TRBV14 and TRBJ2-1, the complete variable domain reads EAGVTQFPSHSVIEKGQTVTLRCDPISGHDNLYWYRRVMGKEIKFLLHFVKESKQDESGMPNNRFLAERTGGTYSTLKVQPAELEDSGVYFCASSPPIGGRYNEQFFGPGTRLTVL.

This chain connects TRBV2 to TRBJ2-3; 13 bases are a match to TRBD2. The ends lost 8 bases at V and 3 bases at J; junction bases unmatched: 2. CDR3 length: 14 residues. Germline values: CDR1 SNHLY, CDR2 FYNNEI. The CDR3 sequence is CASGLAGVTDTQYF. DNA for the CDR3: TGTGCCAGCGGACTAGCGGGGGTAACAGATACGCAGTATTTT.

This clone was recorded once. This sequence joins TRBV4-1 and TRBJ2-7; no clear D. This CDR3 is built from 14 residues. Germline CDR1 is MGHRA and CDR2 is YSYEKL. Trimming removed 1 base at V and 2 bases at J, with 9 bases between. CDR3 bases: TGCGCCAGCAGCCAAGTCGGCGGAGCCTACGAGCAGTACTTC. Translation gives CASSQVGGAYEQYF.

The chain uses TRBV5-6 and TRBJ1-5; 7 nucleotides agree with TRBD1. V was pared by 4 bases and J by 2 bases, with 18 bases of the junction left unmatched. Germline lookup yields CDR1 SGHDT and CDR2 YYEEEE. The CDR3 length is 19 residues. CDR3 DNA: TGTGCCAGCAGCAACGACAGGGCCGAACTGCATAGGGGCAATCAGCCCCAGCATTTT. It codes for CASSNDRAELHRGNQPQHF.

The chain employs TRBV5-4 and TRBJ2-7; 7 bases fit TRBD2. V was pared by 3 bases and J by 0 bases, with 3 bases of the junction left unmatched. This CDR3 has 14 residues. CDR1 is SGHNT and CDR2 is YYREEE in the germline V gene (reference sequence). The CDR3 DNA reads TGTGCCAGCAGCTATGCTAGCGGCTCCTACGAGCAGTACTTC. Its protein is CASSYASGSYEQYF.

The chain recombines TRBV5-5 with TRBJ1-1, with unresolved D. Germline-derived CDR1 and CDR2 are SGHKS and YYEKEE (reference sequence). This CDR3 contains 14 residues. V dropped 4 bases and J dropped 4 bases, with 14 bases sitting between them. Here the CDR3 DNA reads TGTGCCAGCAGCCCACTATGGCGGGGCACTGAAGCTTTCTTT. Protein: CASSPLWRGTEAFF.

V is TRBV5-4 and J is TRBJ1-2; 8 bases fit TRBD1. J was trimmed by 4 bases and V by 6 bases; bases with no gene match: 8. The CDR3 covers 14 residues. Per the germline V gene, CDR1 is SGHNT and CDR2 is YYREEE (reference sequence). The CDR3 sequence: CASNAGGAGYGYTF. CDR3 in DNA: TGTGCCAGCAACGCAGGGGGCGCGGGCTATGGCTACACCTTC. Variable domain in full (rest from reference TRBV5-4 and TRBJ1-2): ETGVTQSPTHLIKTRGQQVTLRCSSQSGHNTVSWYQQALGQGPQFIFQYYREEENGRGNFPPRFSGLQFPNYSSELNVNALELDDSALYLCASNAGGAGYGYTFGSGTRLTVV.

This clone was detected only a few times. In nucleotides, the CDR3 is TGTGCCAGCAGCCGTTATCGGGACAGGGGGTATTATGGCTACACCTTC. Its translation is CASSRYRDRGYYGYTF. The chain links TRBV5-4 to TRBJ1-2; 11 nucleotides agree with TRBD1. V dropped 4 bases and J dropped 5; count of bases not matched to a gene: 10. Per germline, CDR1 SGHNT and CDR2 YYREEE (reference sequence). The CDR3 has 16 residues.

This rearrangement joins TRBV29-1 to TRBJ1-4; no reliable D call. The germline gives CDR1 SQVTM, CDR2 ANQGSEA. The CDR3 totals 12 residues. Trimming cost V 7 bases and J 8 bases, with 14 bases left between them. CDR3 nucleotide sequence: TGCAGCGGCGGACGACCGGGGGAAAAACTGTTTTTT. Amino acids: CSGGRPGEKLFF.

The rearrangement joins TRBV5-4 to TRBJ1-2; the match to TRBD1 covers 7 bases. The CDR3 is made up of 13 amino acids. The trim removed 3 bases at V and 5 bases at J, leaving 4 bases unmatched. Germline loops: CDR1 SGHNT, CDR2 YYREEE (reference sequence). This chain's CDR3 is CASSWGQSYGYTF. DNA of the CDR3: TGTGCCAGCAGCTGGGGACAGAGTTATGGCTACACCTTC.

The chain joins TRBV11-2 to TRBJ2-5; D uncertain. Trimming cost V 3 bases and J 0 bases, with 11 bases left between them. The CDR3 has 15 residues. Germline V gives CDR1 SGHAT, CDR2 FQNNGV. The CDR3 spells CASSFNQAYQETQYF. The CDR3 DNA reads as TGTGCCAGCAGCTTTAACCAGGCCTACCAAGAGACCCAGTACTTC.

A few counts support this clone. This chain links TRBV5-4 with TRBJ2-1; 9 bases line up with TRBD1. CDR1 SGHNT and CDR2 YYREEE come from the germline V gene (reference sequence). The CDR3 is made up of 16 amino acids. The V and J ends lost 4 bases and 5 bases, in that order; junction bases with no gene match: 10. In DNA form, the CDR3 reads TGTGCCAGCAGCCCCCCCGCGGGACAGGGTGACAATGAGCAGTTCTTC. Amino acid sequence: CASSPPAGQGDNEQFF.